A single sample gave rise to the 28 T cell receptor beta chains below, sequenced in a study of T cell changes during pregnancy in multiple sclerosis. Some clones are missing from TCRdb's copy, which holds only in-frame ones; the method was immunoSEQ multiplex PCR. The sample contains around 70,000 clones, 80% to 95% of which appear only once. Sample: peripheral blood, taken before pregnancy. The receptors derive from a female donor with multiple sclerosis, enrolled in a pregnancy study.

V gene TRBV27 combines with J gene TRBJ2-5; TRBD2 matches 7 bases. Germline V gives CDR1 MNHEY, CDR2 SMNVEV (reference sequence). The CDR3 covers 13 residues. Losses at the gene ends were 6 bases for V and 3 bases for J; bases not matched to a gene: 4. In nucleotides, the CDR3 is TGTGCCAGCAGACGGGGGGTTGAAGAGACCCAGTACTTC. Its translation is CASRRGVEETQYF.

The rearrangement uses TRBV28 and TRBJ2-3, with D tentatively TRBD2 (5 bases). The CDR3 runs 12 residues. The germline V gene has CDR1 MDHEN and CDR2 SYDVKM. The V and J ends lost 11 bases and 1 base respectively, with 10 bases between them. The CDR3 DNA sequence: TGTGCCGTCTTCGGGGGCACAGATACGCAGTATTTT. This sequence encodes CAVFGGTDTQYF.

The chain combines TRBV6-1 with TRBJ2-4, with 7 nucleotides matching TRBD1. Germline V gene data show CDR1 as MNHNS and CDR2 as SASEGT. After removal of 1 base from V and 2 bases from J, the junction contained 5 bases not matched to a gene. This CDR3 is built from 16 residues. CDR3 nucleotides: TGTGCCAGCAGTGAAGTTGACAGGGCCCCCAAAAACATTCAGTACTTC. It specifies CASSEVDRAPKNIQYF.

The chain joins TRBV6-1 to TRBJ2-1, with 12 bases aligning to TRBD2. In germline, CDR1 is MNHNS, CDR2 SASEGT. The CDR3 totals 15 residues. Trimming took 4 bases from V and 9 from J; bases not matched to a gene: 7. CDR3 sequence reads: CASSGTSGRTGEQFF. The CDR3 DNA reads as TGTGCCAGCAGTGGCACTAGCGGGAGGACCGGTGAGCAGTTCTTC.

V is TRBV5-4 and J is TRBJ2-1; 12 bases agree with TRBD2. The V and J ends lost 3 bases and 7 bases, in that order; junction bases with no gene match: 5. This CDR3 spans 15 amino acids. Germline assignment: CDR1 SGHNT and CDR2 YYREEE (reference sequence). The CDR3: CASSSTSGRRNEQFF. CDR3 coding DNA: TGTGCCAGCAGCTCGACTAGCGGGAGAAGGAATGAGCAGTTCTTC.

In this sample, this clone turned up once. The chain employs TRBV4-1 and TRBJ1-1, with D possibly being TRBD1 (5 bases). The CDR3 contains 14 residues. Germline V lookup: CDR1 MGHRA, CDR2 YSYEKL. V was cut by 0 bases and J by 1 base, with 6 bases left in between. Here the CDR3 DNA reads TGCGCCAGCAGCCAAGATGGACAGAACACTGAAGCTTTCTTT. Its translation: CASSQDGQNTEAFF.

This chain joins TRBV6-1 and TRBJ2-3; TRBD1 agrees at 9 bases. The CDR3 is 17 amino acids. J gave up 4 bases and V 0 bases, and 8 bases lay outside the gene matches. The V gene's germline CDR1 is MNHNS and CDR2 SASEGT. The CDR3 coding sequence is TGTGCCAGCAGTGAAGCGGTGGGGGACAGGGACCCAGATACGCAGTATTTT. It yields the protein CASSEAVGDRDPDTQYF.

The table lists this clone with a few counts. The V call is TRBV13, the J call TRBJ1-3, with 7 bases aligning to TRBD1. The V segment lost 5 bases and the J segment 6 bases; nucleotides outside the gene matches: 10. Germline CDR1 is PRHDT and CDR2 is FYEKMQ (reference sequence). The CDR3 contains 15 residues. The chain's CDR3 is CASSIGQALLNTIYF. The CDR3 nucleotides read TGTGCCAGCAGCATTGGACAGGCTCTACTAAACACCATATATTTT.

The chain employs TRBV7-9 and TRBJ2-1, with 7 bases identical to TRBD2. The J segment lost 10 bases and the V segment lost 2 bases, leaving 8 bases of the junction unmatched. Germline CDR1 SEHNR, CDR2 FQNEAQ (reference sequence). The CDR3 spans 14 residues. CDR3 coding DNA: TGTGCCAGCAGCTTAAATAGCGGACTAGGGGAGCAGTTCTTC. Translating gives CASSLNSGLGEQFF.

The chain couples TRBV9 to TRBJ2-1; 11 positions match TRBD2. This CDR3 is built from 17 residues. The trim removed 0 bases at V and 9 bases at J, leaving 11 bases unmatched. Looked up from germline, CDR1 is SGDLS and CDR2 is YYNGEE. The CDR3 DNA reads TGTGCCAGCAGCGTAGCGGCATTAGCGGGAGGGGTGGGTGAGCAGTTCTTC. As protein: CASSVAALAGGVGEQFF.

Here the CDR3 reads CASSLRSGSSTDTQYF. The CDR3 region has the DNA TGTGCCAGCAGCCTAAGGAGTGGATCTAGCACAGATACGCAGTATTTT. V and J are TRBV16 and TRBJ2-3; D gene uncertain. The germline V and J ends were trimmed by 4 bases and 0 bases, with 14 bases remaining between them. CDR3 length: 16 residues. Germline V gene lookup returns CDR1 KGHSY and CDR2 FQNENV.

As DNA, the CDR3 is TGTGCCCTCTGGCTACTAGACACGCAGTATTTT. This gives the protein CALWLLDTQYF. The chain employs TRBV30 and TRBJ2-3, with a possible D match to TRBD2 (5 bases). The CDR3 runs 11 residues. Germline V gene sequence: CDR1 GTSNPN, CDR2 SVGIG (reference sequence). V lost 8 bases and J 9 bases, leaving 15 bases between the germline ends. The entire variable domain, with the rest obtained from reference TRBV30 and TRBJ2-3, is as follows: SQTIHQWPATLVQPVGSPLSLECTVEGTSNPNLYWYRQAAGRGLQLLFYSVGIGQISSEVPQNLSASRPQDRQFILSSKKLLLSDSGFYLCALWLLDTQYFGPGTRLTVL.

V gene TRBV21-1 combines with J gene TRBJ2-7; no check of the table's D call, TRBD1, against the DNA was made. TRBV21-1 represents a pseudogene. This CDR3 comprises 17 residues. CDR3 sequence: CASSKRKRGGPLYEQYF. The CDR3 DNA reads TGTGCCAGCAGCAAACGCAAAAGGGGCGGCCCTCTATACGAGCAGTACTTC.

By share, this clone ranks as medium-sized (0.01 to 0.1%). The gene calls are TRBV6-4 and TRBJ2-2, with a weak D call TRBD2 (5 bases). Per germline, CDR1 MRHNA and CDR2 SNTAGT. Trimming took 3 bases from V and 6 from J, leaving 14 bases between them. The CDR3 covers 15 residues. The CDR3 DNA sequence: TGTGCCAGCAGTGATCGGGGAAGGGAAGCCGGGGAGCTGTTTTTT. Translated: CASSDRGREAGELFF.

V usage is TRBV7-3 and J usage is TRBJ2-1; D is undetermined. The CDR3 consists of 15 residues. Germline V gene sequence: CDR1 SGHTA, CDR2 FQGTGA. Trimming took 5 bases from V and 1 from J, leaving 12 bases between them. CDR3 sequence reads: CASSPGSQSYNEQFF. The DNA of the CDR3 is TGTGCCAGCAGCCCTGGCTCCCAGTCCTACAATGAGCAGTTCTTC.

The rearrangement links TRBV28 to TRBJ2-7; D might be TRBD1 (5 bases). V was trimmed by 9 bases and J by 0 bases, leaving 12 bases between them. The germline gives CDR1 MDHEN, CDR2 SYDVKM. CDR3 length equals 13 residues. The CDR3 bases are TGTGCCAGTACCCGACAGAGCTCCTACGAGCAGTACTTC. Translating it yields CASTRQSSYEQYF.

V and J are TRBV27 and TRBJ1-1; TRBD1 aligns across 8 bases. With V trimmed by 8 bases and J by 1 base, 6 bases remained unmatched. Germline V gene sequence: CDR1 MNHEY, CDR2 SMNVEV (reference sequence). The CDR3 has 14 residues. This CDR3 reads CASLKDRANTEAFF. The DNA of the CDR3 is TGTGCCAGCCTGAAGGACAGGGCGAACACTGAAGCTTTCTTT.

J is TRBJ1-1 and V is TRBV27, with D maybe TRBD1 (6 bases). The germline V gene has CDR1 MNHEY and CDR2 SMNVEV (reference sequence). Between the trimmed V and J ends, which lost 5 bases and 0 bases, there was a span of 13 bases. The length of the CDR3 is 15 residues. CDR3 sequence reads: CASSRATGMNTEAFF. DNA of the CDR3: TGTGCCAGCAGTCGAGCTACAGGGATGAACACTGAAGCTTTCTTT.

This chain uses TRBV5-4 with TRBJ1-2; a weak D match, TRBD1 (5 bases). CDR1 and CDR2 from the germline V gene are SGHNT and YYREEE (reference sequence). The CDR3 spans 13 residues. With 0 bases removed from V and 8 bases from J, the gap between germline ends came to 11 bases. In DNA form, the CDR3 reads TGTGCCAGCAGCTTGGATCAGCCAGGGGGCTACACCTTC. This gives the protein CASSLDQPGGYTF.

This chain uses TRBV2 with TRBJ2-1; tentatively, D is TRBD2 (6 bases). The germline V gene encodes CDR1 SNHLY and CDR2 FYNNEI. This CDR3 region has 12 residues. Trimming removed 3 bases at V and 8 bases at J, with 8 bases between. In nucleotides, the CDR3 is TGTGCCAGCAGTGATCCGGGGGATGAGCAGTTCTTC. As protein: CASSDPGDEQFF.

The chain employs TRBV29-1 and TRBJ2-1, with 7 nucleotides matching TRBD1. V dropped 8 bases and J dropped 6; count of bases not matched to a gene: 13. Germline lookup yields CDR1 SQVTM and CDR2 ANQGSEA. The CDR3 runs to 14 residues. Here the CDR3 reads CSIPTGPVPNEQFF. CDR3 DNA sequence: TGCAGCATTCCGACAGGGCCCGTACCCAATGAGCAGTTCTTC.

J is TRBJ2-7 and V is TRBV7-9; D not resolved. Germline assignment: CDR1 SEHNR and CDR2 FQNEAQ (reference sequence). This CDR3 is 11 amino acids long. Trimming removed 8 bases from V and 6 bases from J, with 11 bases in between. In DNA, the CDR3 is TGTGCCAGCGGCGAGGTAGGCGAGCAGTACTTC. It encodes CASGEVGEQYF.

The chain combines TRBV19 with TRBJ2-7; 11 positions agree with TRBD2. The germline V gene has CDR1 LNHDA and CDR2 SQIVND (reference sequence). The CDR3 sequence is 15 residues long. V shed 4 bases, J shed 4 bases, and the junction held 6 bases outside the gene matches. The CDR3 region is CASSSLAGGQYEQYF. The CDR3 DNA follows: TGTGCCAGTAGTAGCCTAGCGGGAGGCCAATACGAGCAGTACTTC.

The rearrangement links TRBV18 to TRBJ1-4; D might be TRBD1 (5 bases). V lost 3 bases and J 8 bases, leaving 19 bases between the germline ends. The length of the CDR3 is 16 residues. Per the germline V gene, CDR1 is KGHSH and CDR2 is LQKENI. The CDR3 reads CASSPLGRQIPEKLFF. The CDR3 DNA reads as TGTGCCAGCTCACCGTTGGGGCGACAGATACCGGAAAAACTGTTTTTT.

The genes are TRBV11-1 and TRBJ2-5, with D perhaps TRBD1 (6 bases). Germline CDR1 and CDR2: SGHAT and FQDESV (reference sequence). This CDR3 spans 14 amino acids. Trimming pared 5 bases from V and 1 base from J, leaving 11 bases between. The CDR3 sequence: CASSSRGGQETQYF. As DNA, the CDR3 is TGTGCCAGCAGCAGCCGAGGGGGCCAAGAGACCCAGTACTTC.

The CDR3 is CASSASRDSGYEQYF. In DNA form, the CDR3 reads TGTGCCAGCAGTGCATCCCGGGACAGTGGCTACGAGCAGTACTTC. This chain connects TRBV25-1 to TRBJ2-7; the match to TRBD1 covers 7 bases. The CDR3 extends over 15 amino acids. The J segment lost 3 bases and the V segment lost 4 bases, leaving 9 bases of the junction unmatched. From germline, CDR1 is MGHDK and CDR2 SYGVNS.

The J gene is TRBJ2-2, the V gene TRBV12-5; 9 nucleotides agree with TRBD1. CDR1 LGHNT and CDR2 FRNRAP come from the germline V gene. This CDR3 spans 14 amino acids. Losses at the gene ends were 2 bases for V and 7 bases for J; bases not matched to a gene: 2. CDR3 nucleotides: TGTGCTAGTGGTTTGACAGGGGGCGGCGGGGAGCTGTTTTTT. Translated: CASGLTGGGGELFF.

This clone was observed a handful of times. The chain joins TRBV2 to TRBJ1-5; 8 bases are a match to TRBD1. Germline CDR1 reads SNHLY; CDR2 reads FYNNEI. CDR3 length equals 13 residues. V dropped 8 bases and J dropped 4; count of bases not matched to a gene: 4. The CDR3 loop is CASFGDRNQPQHF. The CDR3 DNA is TGTGCCAGCTTCGGGGACAGGAATCAGCCCCAGCATTTT.